The sample holds many counts of the clone carrying this TCR beta chain. This entry belongs to a study of T cells after yellow fever vaccination. In the study overall: Four memory subsets, EM, EMRA, CM and Tscm, were sorted by CD3, CD45RA, CCR7, CD95.

V was pared by 0 bases and J by 7 bases, with 12 bases between. Germline values: CDR1 DFQATT, CDR2 SNEGSKA (reference sequence). CDR3 length: 13 amino acids. 5'RACE template switching produced TCR cDNA carrying a universal primer site and UMIs. MiXCR, applied by TCRdb to the 5' RACE reads, yields one record per CDR3 protein. In the table there are tens of thousands of distinct CDR3 sequences, roughly 6.3% of which are singletons. Study-level results: It was a weaker secondary response, yet one that peaked faster, at day 5 versus 15. Most primary-vaccination clones recurred post-booster (around 95% CD4, 85% to 90% CD8).

The chain uses TRBV20-1 and TRBJ2-5; D uncertain. The TCR comes from a man aged 25 to 40 who received the YFV17D yellow fever vaccine. The starting material was PBMCs, either bulk or a sorted T-cell subset (CD4+, CD8+, memory, or dextramer-sorted; not recorded which), obtained on the day of the yellow fever booster vaccination. CDR3 DNA: TGCAGTGCTAGAGACGGCGGTCCGGGGACCCAGTACTTC. Its translation is CSARDGGPGTQYF.